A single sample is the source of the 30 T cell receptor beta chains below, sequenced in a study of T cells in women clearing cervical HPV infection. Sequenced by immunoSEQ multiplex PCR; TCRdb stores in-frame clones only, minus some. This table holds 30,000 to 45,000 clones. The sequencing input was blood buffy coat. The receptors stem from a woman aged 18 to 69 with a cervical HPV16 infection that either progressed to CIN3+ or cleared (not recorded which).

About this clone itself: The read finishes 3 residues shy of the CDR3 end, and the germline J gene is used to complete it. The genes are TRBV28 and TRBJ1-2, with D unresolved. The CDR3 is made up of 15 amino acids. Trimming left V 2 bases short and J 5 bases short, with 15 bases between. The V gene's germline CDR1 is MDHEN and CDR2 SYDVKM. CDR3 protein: CASSLVATSLYGYTF. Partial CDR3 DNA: TGTGCCAGCAGTTTAGTGGCAACCAGTTTATATGGC.

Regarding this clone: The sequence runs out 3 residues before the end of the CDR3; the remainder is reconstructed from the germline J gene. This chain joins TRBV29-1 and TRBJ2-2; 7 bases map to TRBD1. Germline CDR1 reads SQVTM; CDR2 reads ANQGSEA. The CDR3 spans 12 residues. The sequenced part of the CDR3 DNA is TGCAGCGTCTCCCGGACAGGTGAAAAG. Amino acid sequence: CSVSRTGEK. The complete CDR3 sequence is CSVSRTGEKLFF.

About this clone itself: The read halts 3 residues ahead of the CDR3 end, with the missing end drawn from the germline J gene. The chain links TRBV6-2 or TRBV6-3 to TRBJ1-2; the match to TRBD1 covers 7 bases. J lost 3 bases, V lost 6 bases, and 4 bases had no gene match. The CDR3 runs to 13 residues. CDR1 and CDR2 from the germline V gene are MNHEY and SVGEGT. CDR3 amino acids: CASSATGYYGYTF. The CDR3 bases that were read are TGTGCCAGCAGCGCGACAGGGTACTATGGC.

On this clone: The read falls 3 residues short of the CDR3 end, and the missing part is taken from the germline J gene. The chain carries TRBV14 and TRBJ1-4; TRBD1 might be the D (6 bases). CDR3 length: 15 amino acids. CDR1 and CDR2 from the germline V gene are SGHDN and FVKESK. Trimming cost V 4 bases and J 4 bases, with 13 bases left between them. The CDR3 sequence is CASSRWGGGNEKLFF. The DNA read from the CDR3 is TGTGCCAGCAGCCGATGGGGGGGCGGTAATGAAAAA.

CDR3 loop: CASSLGWQGFDEQFF. The sequenced CDR3 bases are TGTGCCAGCAGCTTGGGGTGGCAGGGGTTTGATGAG. The chain employs TRBV7-6 and TRBJ2-1; possibly TRBD1 for D (6 bases). Read data end 3 residues before the CDR3 end; the end is taken from the germline J gene. CDR1 is SGHVS, CDR2 FNYEAQ, per germline. The ends were cut back, 3 bases at V and 8 bases at J, with 17 bases in the middle. The CDR3 contains 15 residues.

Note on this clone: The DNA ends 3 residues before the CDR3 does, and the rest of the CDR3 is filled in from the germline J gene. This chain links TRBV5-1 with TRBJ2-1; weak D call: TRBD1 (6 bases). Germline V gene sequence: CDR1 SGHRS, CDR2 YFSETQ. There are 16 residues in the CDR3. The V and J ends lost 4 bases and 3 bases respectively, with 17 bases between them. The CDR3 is CASSRPGAGDYNEQFF. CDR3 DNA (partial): TGCGCCAGCAGCCGGCCAGGGGCGGGCGACTACAATGAG. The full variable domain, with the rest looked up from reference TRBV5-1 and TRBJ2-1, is KAGVTQTPRYLIKTRGQQVTLSCSPISGHRSVSWYQQTPGQGLQFLFEYFSETQRNKGNFPGRFSGRQFSNSRSEMNVSTLELGDSALYLCASSRPGAGDYNEQFFGPGTRLTVL.

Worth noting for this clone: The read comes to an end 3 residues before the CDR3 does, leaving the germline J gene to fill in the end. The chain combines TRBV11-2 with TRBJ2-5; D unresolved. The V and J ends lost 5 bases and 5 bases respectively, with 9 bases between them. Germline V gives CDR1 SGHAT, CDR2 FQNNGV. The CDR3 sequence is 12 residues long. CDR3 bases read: TGTGCCAGCAGCCAATCTAGGGAGACC. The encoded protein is CASSQSRET. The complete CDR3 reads CASSQSRETQYF.

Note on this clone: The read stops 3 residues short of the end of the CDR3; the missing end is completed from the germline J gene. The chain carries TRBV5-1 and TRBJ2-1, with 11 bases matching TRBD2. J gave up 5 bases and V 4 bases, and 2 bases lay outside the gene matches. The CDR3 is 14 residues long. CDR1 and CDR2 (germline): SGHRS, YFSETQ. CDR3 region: CASSPGLADNEQFF. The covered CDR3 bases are TGCGCCAGCAGCCCGGGACTAGCGGACAATGAG.

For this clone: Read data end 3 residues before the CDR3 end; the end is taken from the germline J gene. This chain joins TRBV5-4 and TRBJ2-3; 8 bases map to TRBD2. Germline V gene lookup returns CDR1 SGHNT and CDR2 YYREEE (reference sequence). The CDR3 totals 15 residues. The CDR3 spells CASSPRGGGEETQYF. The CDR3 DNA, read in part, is TGTGCCAGCAGCCCACGGGGGGGAGGAGAAGAGACG.

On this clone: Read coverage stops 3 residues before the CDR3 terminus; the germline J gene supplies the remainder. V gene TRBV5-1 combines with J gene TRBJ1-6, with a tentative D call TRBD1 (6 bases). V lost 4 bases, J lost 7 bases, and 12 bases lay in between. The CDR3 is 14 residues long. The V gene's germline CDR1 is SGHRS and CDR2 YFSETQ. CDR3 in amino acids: CASSLPGVNSPLHF. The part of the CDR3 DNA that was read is TGCGCCAGCAGCCTTCCAGGGGTAAATTCACCC.

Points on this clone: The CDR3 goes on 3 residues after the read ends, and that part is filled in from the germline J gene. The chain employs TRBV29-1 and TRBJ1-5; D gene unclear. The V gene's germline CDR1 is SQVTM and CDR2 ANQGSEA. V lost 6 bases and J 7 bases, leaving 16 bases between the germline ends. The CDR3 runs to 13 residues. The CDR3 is CSVIQSSGQPQHF. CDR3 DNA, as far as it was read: TGCAGCGTCATTCAGTCGTCGGGGCAGCCC.

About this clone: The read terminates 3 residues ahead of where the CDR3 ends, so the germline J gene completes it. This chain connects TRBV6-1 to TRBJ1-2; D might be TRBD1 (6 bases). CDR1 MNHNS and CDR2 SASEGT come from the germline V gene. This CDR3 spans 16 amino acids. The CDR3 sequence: CASSERMGAKGNDYTF. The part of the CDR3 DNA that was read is TGTGCCAGCAGTGAAAGGATGGGGGCCAAAGGAAATGAC.

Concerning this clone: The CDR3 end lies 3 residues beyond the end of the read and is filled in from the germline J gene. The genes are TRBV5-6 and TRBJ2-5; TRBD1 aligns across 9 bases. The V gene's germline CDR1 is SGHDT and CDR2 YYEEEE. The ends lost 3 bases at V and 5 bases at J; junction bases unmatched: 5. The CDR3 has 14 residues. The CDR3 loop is CASSYSGTGETQYF. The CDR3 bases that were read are TGTGCCAGCAGCTACTCCGGGACAGGGGAGACC.

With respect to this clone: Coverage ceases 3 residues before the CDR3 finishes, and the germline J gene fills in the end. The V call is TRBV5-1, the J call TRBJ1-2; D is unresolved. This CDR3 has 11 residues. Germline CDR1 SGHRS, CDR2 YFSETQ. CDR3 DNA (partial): TGCGCCAGCAGCGACGGGGTGGGC. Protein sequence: CASSDGVG. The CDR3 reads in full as CASSDGVGYTF.

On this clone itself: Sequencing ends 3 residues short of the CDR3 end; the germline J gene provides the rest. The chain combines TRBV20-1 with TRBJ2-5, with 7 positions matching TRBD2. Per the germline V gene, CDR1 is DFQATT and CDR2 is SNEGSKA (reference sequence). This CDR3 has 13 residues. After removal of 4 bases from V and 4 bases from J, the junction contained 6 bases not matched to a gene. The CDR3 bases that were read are TGCAGTGCTACGAGCGGGACGGGAGAGACC. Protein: CSATSGTGET. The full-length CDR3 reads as CSATSGTGETQYF.

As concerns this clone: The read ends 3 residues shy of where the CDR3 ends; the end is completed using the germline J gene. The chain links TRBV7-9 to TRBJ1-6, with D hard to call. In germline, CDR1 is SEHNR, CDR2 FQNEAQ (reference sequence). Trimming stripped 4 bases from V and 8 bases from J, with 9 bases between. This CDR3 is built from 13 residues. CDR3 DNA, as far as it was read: TGTGCCAGCAGCTCCGAGCCCCATTCACCC. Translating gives CASSSEPHSP. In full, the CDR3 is CASSSEPHSPLHF. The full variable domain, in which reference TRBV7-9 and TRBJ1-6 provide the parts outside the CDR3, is DTGVSQNPRHKITKRGQNVTFRCDPISEHNRLYWYRQTLGQGPEFLTYFQNEAQLEKSRLLSDRFSAERPKGSFSTLEIQRTEQGDSAMYLCASSSEPHSPLHFGNGTRLTVT.

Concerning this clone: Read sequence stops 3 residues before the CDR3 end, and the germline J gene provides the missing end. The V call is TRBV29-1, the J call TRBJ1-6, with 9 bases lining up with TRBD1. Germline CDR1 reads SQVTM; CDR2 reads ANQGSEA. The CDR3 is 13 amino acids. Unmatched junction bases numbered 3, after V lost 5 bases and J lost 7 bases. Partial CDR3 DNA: TGCAGCGTTAGACAGGGGGGGAATTCACCC. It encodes CSVRQGGNSP. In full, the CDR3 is CSVRQGGNSPLHF.

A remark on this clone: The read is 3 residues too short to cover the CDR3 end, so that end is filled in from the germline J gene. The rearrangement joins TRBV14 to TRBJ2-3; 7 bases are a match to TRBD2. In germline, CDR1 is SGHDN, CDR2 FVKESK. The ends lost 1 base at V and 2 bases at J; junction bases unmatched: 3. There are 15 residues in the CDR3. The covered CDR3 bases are TGTGCCAGCAGCCAAGGGGGGGGACCCACAGATACG. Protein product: CASSQGGGPTDT. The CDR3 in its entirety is CASSQGGGPTDTQYF.

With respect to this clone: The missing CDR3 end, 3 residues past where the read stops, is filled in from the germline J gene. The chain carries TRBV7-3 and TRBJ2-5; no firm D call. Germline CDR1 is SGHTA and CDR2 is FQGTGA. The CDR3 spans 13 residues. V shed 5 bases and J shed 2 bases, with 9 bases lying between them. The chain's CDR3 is CASSDSRQETQYF. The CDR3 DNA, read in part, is TGTGCCAGCAGCGACTCACGGCAAGAGACC.

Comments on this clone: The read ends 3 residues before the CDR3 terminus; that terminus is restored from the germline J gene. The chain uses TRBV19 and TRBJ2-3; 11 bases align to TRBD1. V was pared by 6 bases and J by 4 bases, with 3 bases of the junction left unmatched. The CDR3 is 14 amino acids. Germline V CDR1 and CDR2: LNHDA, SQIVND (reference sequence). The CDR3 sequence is CASRRDRGADTQYF. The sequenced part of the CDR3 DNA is TGTGCCAGTAGGAGGGACAGGGGGGCAGATACG.

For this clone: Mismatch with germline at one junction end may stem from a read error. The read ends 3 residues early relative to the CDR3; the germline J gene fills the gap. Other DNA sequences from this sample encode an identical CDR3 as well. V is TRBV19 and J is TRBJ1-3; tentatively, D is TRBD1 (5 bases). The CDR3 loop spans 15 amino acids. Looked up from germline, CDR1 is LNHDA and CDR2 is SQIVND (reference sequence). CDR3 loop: CASSIGQGFGNTIYF. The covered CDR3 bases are TGTGCCAGTAGTATCGGGCAGGGTTTTGGAAACACA.

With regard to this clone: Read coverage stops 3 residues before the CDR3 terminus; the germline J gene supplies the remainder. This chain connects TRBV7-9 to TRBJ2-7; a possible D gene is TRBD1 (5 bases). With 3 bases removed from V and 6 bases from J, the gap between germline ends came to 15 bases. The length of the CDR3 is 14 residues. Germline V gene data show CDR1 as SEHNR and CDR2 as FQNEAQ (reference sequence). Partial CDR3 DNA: TGTGCCAGCAGCTTGACAGATGGCCAACGCGAG. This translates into CASSLTDGQRE. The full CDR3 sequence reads CASSLTDGQREQYF.

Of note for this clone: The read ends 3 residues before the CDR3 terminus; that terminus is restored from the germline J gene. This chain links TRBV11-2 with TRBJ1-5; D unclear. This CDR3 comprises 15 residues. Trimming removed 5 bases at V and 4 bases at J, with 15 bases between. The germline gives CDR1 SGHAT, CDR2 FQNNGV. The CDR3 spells CASSLAGDLNQPQHF. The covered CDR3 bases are TGTGCCAGCAGCCTTGCGGGAGACCTTAATCAGCCC. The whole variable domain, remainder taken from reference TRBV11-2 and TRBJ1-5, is EAGVAQSPRYKIIEKRQSVAFWCNPISGHATLYWYQQILGQGPKLLIQFQNNGVVDDSQLPKDRFSAERLKGVDSTLKIQPAKLEDSAVYLCASSLAGDLNQPQHFGDGTRLSIL.

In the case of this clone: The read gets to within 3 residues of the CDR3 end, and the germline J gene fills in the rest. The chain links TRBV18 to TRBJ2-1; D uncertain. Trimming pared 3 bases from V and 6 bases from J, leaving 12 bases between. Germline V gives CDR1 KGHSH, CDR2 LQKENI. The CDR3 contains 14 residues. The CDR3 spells CASSPPVGRNEQFF. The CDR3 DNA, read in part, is TGTGCCAGCTCACCCCCCGTAGGGCGCAATGAG. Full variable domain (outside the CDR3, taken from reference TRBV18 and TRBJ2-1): NAGVMQNPRHLVRRRGQEARLRCSPMKGHSHVYWYRQLPEEGLKFMVYLQKENIIDESGMPKERFSAEFPKEGPSILRIQQVVRGDSAAYFCASSPPVGRNEQFFGPGTRLTVL.

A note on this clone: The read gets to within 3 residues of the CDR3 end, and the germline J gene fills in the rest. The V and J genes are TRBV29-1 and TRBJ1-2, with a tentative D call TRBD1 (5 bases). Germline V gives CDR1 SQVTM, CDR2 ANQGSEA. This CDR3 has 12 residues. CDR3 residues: CSVGGWGVGYTF. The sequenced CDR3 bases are TGCAGCGTTGGGGGATGGGGGGTGGGC.

Incomplete CDR3 DNA: TGTGCCAGCAGCTTAGGTGTTAGCGGGAGAGAGGAC. Translated, it gives CASSLGVSGRED. The entire CDR3 protein reads CASSLGVSGREDYTF. The chain recombines TRBV7-9 with TRBJ1-2, with D unclear. The read terminates 3 residues ahead of where the CDR3 ends, so the germline J gene completes it. This CDR3 spans 15 amino acids. Germline V gene lookup returns CDR1 SEHNR and CDR2 FQNEAQ (reference sequence).

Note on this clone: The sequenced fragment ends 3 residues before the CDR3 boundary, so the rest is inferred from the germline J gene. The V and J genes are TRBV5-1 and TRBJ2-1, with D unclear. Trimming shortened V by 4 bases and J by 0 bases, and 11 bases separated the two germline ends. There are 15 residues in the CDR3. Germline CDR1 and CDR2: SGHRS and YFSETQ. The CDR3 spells CASSPESSSYNEQFF. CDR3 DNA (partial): TGCGCCAGCAGCCCAGAGTCCAGCTCCTACAATGAG.

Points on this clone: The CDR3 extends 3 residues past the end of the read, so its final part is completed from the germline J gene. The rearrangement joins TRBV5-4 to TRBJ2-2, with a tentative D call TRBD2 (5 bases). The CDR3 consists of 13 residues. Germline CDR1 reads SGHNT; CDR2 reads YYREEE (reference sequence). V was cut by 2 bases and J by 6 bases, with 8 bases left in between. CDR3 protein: CASSFNSAGELFF. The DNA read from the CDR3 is TGTGCCAGCAGCTTTAATAGCGCCGGGGAG.

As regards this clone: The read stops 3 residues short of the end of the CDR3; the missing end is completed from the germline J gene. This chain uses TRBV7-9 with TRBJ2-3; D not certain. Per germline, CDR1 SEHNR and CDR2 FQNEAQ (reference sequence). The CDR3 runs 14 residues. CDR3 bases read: TGTGCCAGCAGCTCGTCAGGTCTCAATCAGCCG. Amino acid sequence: CASSSSGLNQP. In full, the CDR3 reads CASSSSGLNQPQYF.

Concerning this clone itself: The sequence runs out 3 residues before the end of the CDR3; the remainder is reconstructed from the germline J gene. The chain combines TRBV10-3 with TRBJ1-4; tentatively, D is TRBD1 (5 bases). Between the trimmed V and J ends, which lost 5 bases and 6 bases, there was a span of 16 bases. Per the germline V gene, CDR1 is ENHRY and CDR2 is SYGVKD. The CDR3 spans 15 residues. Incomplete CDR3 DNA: TGTGCCATCAGTCGTTTAGGGCGAGGGGATGAAAAA. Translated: CAISRLGRGDEK. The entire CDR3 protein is CAISRLGRGDEKLFF.